A selection of T cell receptor beta chains follows, all from one sample in a study of blood T cell repertoires in COVID-19. Libraries were prepared by immunoSEQ multiplex PCR; TCRdb keeps only in-frame clonotypes and omits some of them. This table holds approximately 150,000 clones, 65% to 90% found once. Sequencing was carried out using peripheral blood. These receptors came from a man between 60 and 75 years old with active or convalescent COVID-19. The CDR3 runs from the conserved cysteine through the conserved F or W. D genes are given only for firm matches. Some rows have no size entry. The others give once, few or many, or a class for an expanded clone.

D	size	J	V	DNA	CDR3
TRBD2	NA	TRBJ2-2	TRBV6-6	TGTGCCAGCAGCCCAAAAGGGTGGGGACTAGCGGGCCCCGGAACCGGGGAGCTGTTTTTT	CASSPKGWGLAGPGTGELFF
TRBD1	NA	TRBJ1-1	TRBV5-6	TGTGCCAGCAGCTTGGCCCTCGGGACAGGGAAGGCTGAAGCTTTCTTT	CASSLALGTGKAEAFF
TRBD1	NA	TRBJ1-1	TRBV19	TGTGCCAGTAGTACCCCGACAGGGGGGCTGAACACTGAAGCTTTCTTT	CASSTPTGGLNTEAFF
TRBD1	NA	TRBJ2-7	TRBV6-5	TGTGCCAGCAGTTCCCCAGGGACAGCCTCCTACGAGCAGTACTTC	CASSSPGTASYEQYF
NA	NA	TRBJ1-1	TRBV27	TGTGCCAGCAGCCCCTCAACGGGGGGGGGCAACACTGAAGCTTTCTTT	CASSPSTGGGNTEAFF
TRBD1	NA	TRBJ1-2	TRBV13	TGTGCCAGCAGCTTTGGCAGGGGGCGGTCTGGCTACACCTTC	CASSFGRGRSGYTF
TRBD1	few	TRBJ2-1	TRBV2	TGTGCCAGCAGTGGGGACAGGGTTTACAATGAGCAGTTCTTC	CASSGDRVYNEQFF
NA	NA	TRBJ2-1	TRBV20-1	TGCAGTGCTGGTGTTTGGGAACTAGATGAGCAGTTCTTC	CSAGVWELDEQFF
NA	once	TRBJ2-2	TRBV29-1	TGCAGCGTTGACGGCGGGATAGGCAACACCGGGGAGCTGTTTTTT	CSVDGGIGNTGELFF
NA	NA	TRBJ2-4	TRBV5-1	TGCGCCAGCAGCTTGAGAGGGTCGGGCAAAAACATTCAGTACTTC	CASSLRGSGKNIQYF
NA	NA	TRBJ1-2	TRBV13	TGTGCCAGCACCCTGGGGGGGCTTGGGTATGGCTACACCTTC	CASTLGGLGYGYTF
NA	NA	TRBJ1-1	TRBV30	TGTGCCTGGAGTCCAGGTTTCACTGAAGCTTTCTTT	CAWSPGFTEAFF
TRBD1	NA	TRBJ2-5	TRBV7-2	TGTGCCAGCAGCTGGGACAGGGGGCGAGAGACCCAGTACTTC	CASSWDRGRETQYF
NA	NA	TRBJ1-1	TRBV4-1	TGCGCCAGCAGCCAAGGGACTGTGAACACTGAAGCTTTCTTT	CASSQGTVNTEAFF
TRBD2	NA	TRBJ2-1	TRBV4-3	TGCGCCAGCAGCCAAGGCTCTAGCGGGTTTGAGCAGTTCTTC	CASSQGSSGFEQFF
NA	NA	TRBJ1-5	TRBV3-1/TRBV3-2	TGTGCCAGCAGCCAAAAAGGGGCAGGAAACAATCAGCCCCAGCATTTT	CASSQKGAGNNQPQHF
NA	NA	TRBJ1-1	TRBV6-2/TRBV6-3	TGTGCCAGCAGTTACAACGAAGACAGGCTGAACACTGAAGCTTTCTTT	CASSYNEDRLNTEAFF
TRBD1	NA	TRBJ1-1	TRBV5-1	TGCGCCAGCAGCCTCGGGACAGGGGGCTCTGAAGCTTTCTTT	CASSLGTGGSEAFF
NA	NA	TRBJ1-5	TRBV5-6	TGTGCCAGCAGCCGCAAGCCCAGCAATCAGCCCCAGCATTTT	CASSRKPSNQPQHF
NA	NA	TRBJ1-2	TRBV7-2	TGTGCCAGCAGCTTAGCTTCAGGGCCGGATGGCTACACCTTC	CASSLASGPDGYTF
TRBD1	NA	TRBJ2-7	TRBV12-5	TGTGCTAGTGGTCGGGACAGCCCCTACGAGCAGTACTTC	CASGRDSPYEQYF
TRBD2	NA	TRBJ2-3	TRBV6-2/TRBV6-3	TGTGCCAGCAGCCAGAATACCGGGACTAGCCGACCAAATACGCAGTATTTT	CASSQNTGTSRPNTQYF
NA	NA	TRBJ1-2	TRBV29-1	TGCAGCGTTGACGCAGGTCCCTTTAACTATGGCTACACCTTC	CSVDAGPFNYGYTF
TRBD1	NA	TRBJ1-2	TRBV18	TGTGCCAGCTCACCCGCCGGGACAGGGAGCGGCTACACCTTC	CASSPAGTGSGYTF
TRBD1	NA	TRBJ1-4	TRBV4-3	TGCGCCAGCAGCACCTCAGGGGGCTCTAATGAAAAACTGTTTTTT	CASSTSGGSNEKLFF
NA	once	TRBJ1-5	TRBV2	TGTGCCAGCAGTGGGCAGGAGCGGCGGCCCCAGCATTTT	CASSGQERRPQHF
NA	NA	TRBJ2-1	TRBV30	TGTGCCTGGAGTGGACAGGAGCAGTTCTTC	CAWSGQEQFF
TRBD1	NA	TRBJ1-2	TRBV5-1	TGCGCCAGCAGCCCACTACAGGGGGCGACCTTCTATGGCTACACCTTC	CASSPLQGATFYGYTF
TRBD1	NA	TRBJ2-3	TRBV30	TGTGCCTGGAGTCGCCCCAGGGGGCGGCCAGATACGCAGTATTTT	CAWSRPRGRPDTQYF
TRBD1	NA	TRBJ1-5	TRBV19	TGTGCCAGTAGTAGCCGGGACAGAGTTAATCAGCCCCAGCATTTT	CASSSRDRVNQPQHF
NA	NA	TRBJ1-2	TRBV5-1	TGCGCCAGCAGCGTGGGCCAGGGTCTTGGCGGCTACACCTTC	CASSVGQGLGGYTF
NA	NA	TRBJ1-3	TRBV7-9	TGTGCCAGCAGCTTAATCCAGGTCCAACCGAACACCATATATTTT	CASSLIQVQPNTIYF
NA	NA	TRBJ2-3	TRBV11-3	TGTGCCAGCAGCCAAGGAGTACTTAGCACAGATACGCAGTATTTT	CASSQGVLSTDTQYF
NA	NA	TRBJ2-5	TRBV27	TGTGCCAGCAGTCCCCCACAGCTCTTAGTGACCCAGTACTTC	CASSPPQLLVTQYF